This T cell receptor (beta chain) was profiled in a study of T cell responses to AZD1222 COVID-19 vaccine. Overall study findings and caveats: Researchers took repertoire samples only after the peak T cell response had come.

Sequencing was performed with immunoSEQ multiplex PCR; in TCRdb, only in-frame clones are kept and a portion is missing. The top ten hold about a tenth of the sample, which has around 76,000 clones, 84% seen once. The length of the CDR3 is 15 residues. The ends were cut back, 5 bases at V and 1 base at J, with 14 bases in the middle. In germline, CDR1 is MNHEY, CDR2 SVGAGI. Turning to this clone: Its target is not known.

The receptor's source is an adult in good health. The gene calls are TRBV6-5 and TRBJ2-5; a possible D gene is TRBD2 (7 bases). The input for sequencing was peripheral blood, taken on day 0 of AZD1222 vaccination. The CDR3 is CASSSAGASQETQYF. In DNA form, the CDR3 reads TGTGCCAGCAGTAGCGCGGGGGCCAGCCAAGAGACCCAGTACTTC.